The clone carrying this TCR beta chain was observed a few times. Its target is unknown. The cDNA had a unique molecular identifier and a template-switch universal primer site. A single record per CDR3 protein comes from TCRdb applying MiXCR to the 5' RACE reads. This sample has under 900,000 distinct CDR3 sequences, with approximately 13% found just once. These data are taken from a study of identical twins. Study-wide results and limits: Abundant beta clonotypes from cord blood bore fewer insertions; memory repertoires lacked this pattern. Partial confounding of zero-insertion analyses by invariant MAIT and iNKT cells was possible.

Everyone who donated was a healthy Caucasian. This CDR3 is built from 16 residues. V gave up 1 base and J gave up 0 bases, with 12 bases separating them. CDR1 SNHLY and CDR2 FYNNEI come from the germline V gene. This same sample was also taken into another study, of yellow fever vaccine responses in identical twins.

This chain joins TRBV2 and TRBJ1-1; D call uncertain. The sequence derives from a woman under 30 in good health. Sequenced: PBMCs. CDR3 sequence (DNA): TGTGCCAGCAGTGAAGAGGTGTGGGCTTTGAACACTGAAGCTTTCTTT. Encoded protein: CASSEEVWALNTEAFF.